These 21 T cell receptor beta chains originate from one sample sequenced in a study of T cell repertoires in aging, cancer and after chemotherapy. TCR beta rearrangements were amplified from peripheral blood genomic DNA. Multiplex touch-down PCR with TRB-A/B primers amplified rearranged V-D-J TRB sequences. TCRdb redid the calling of the multiplex PCR reads with MiXCR, one entry per CDR3 protein. The sample yields 600 to 700 distinct CDR3 sequences, 22% seen once. Material for sequencing was blood. The receptors were gathered from a human donor in good health.

This clonotype has just a few counts. This chain links TRBV4-3 with TRBJ2-7, with a tentative D call TRBD1 (6 bases). With 0 bases removed from V and 4 bases from J, the gap between germline ends came to 13 bases. CDR1 and CDR2 from the germline V gene are LGHNA and YSLEER. The CDR3 runs to 15 residues. The CDR3 sequence is CASSQDVQGGYEQYF. The CDR3 nucleotides are TGCGCCAGCAGCCAAGATGTACAGGGTGGATACGAGCAGTACTTC.

The rearrangement links TRBV5-1 to TRBJ1-5; the D is unclear. The germline V gene encodes CDR1 SGHRS and CDR2 YFSETQ. Trimming shortened V by 0 bases and J by 0 bases, and 10 bases separated the two germline ends. CDR3 size: 16 residues. For the CDR3, the DNA is TGCGCCAGCAGCTTGGTCGGGGTATATAGCAATCAGCCCCAGCATTTT. Residues: CASSLVGVYSNQPQHF.

This clonotype came up a few times. The chain combines TRBV5-1 with TRBJ2-3, with D uncertain. The germline V gene encodes CDR1 SGHRS and CDR2 YFSETQ. The ends were cut back, 2 bases at V and 6 bases at J, with 7 bases in the middle. The CDR3 is 12 residues long. The CDR3 region has the DNA TGCGCCAGCAGCTTCCTCACGGATACGCAGTATTTT. Amino acid sequence: CASSFLTDTQYF.

Only a few counts were recorded for this clonotype. This chain joins TRBV24-1 and TRBJ2-1, with 9 nucleotides matching TRBD1. CDR3 length equals 14 residues. J was trimmed by 5 bases and V by 5 bases; bases with no gene match: 3. Germline assignment: CDR1 KGHDR and CDR2 SFDVKD. The CDR3 region is CATSGQGVNNEQFF. DNA for the CDR3: TGTGCCACCAGTGGACAGGGGGTCAACAATGAGCAGTTCTTC.

By sample fraction, this clonotype is medium-sized. The CDR3 region has the DNA TGCAGTGCTAGGACAGGGGACACTGAAGCTTTCTTT. It yields the protein CSARTGDTEAFF. V is TRBV20-1 and J is TRBJ1-1, with TRBD1 identical over 8 bases. V gave up 3 bases and J gave up 3 bases; unmatched junction bases: 0. The CDR3 runs 12 residues. Germline V gives CDR1 DFQATT, CDR2 SNEGSKA (reference sequence).

Sample share makes this clonotype medium-sized. The rearrangement links TRBV5-6 to TRBJ1-5, with D possibly TRBD1 on 6 matching bases. With 4 bases removed from V and 2 bases from J, the gap between germline ends came to 19 bases. Germline V gives CDR1 SGHDT, CDR2 YYEEEE. The CDR3 has 17 amino acids. The CDR3 spells CASSLERGGQGNQPQHF. The CDR3 coding sequence is TGTGCCAGCAGCCTGGAAAGGGGGGGGCAGGGCAATCAGCCCCAGCATTTT.

This sequence joins TRBV20-1 and TRBJ1-2; 12 nucleotides agree with TRBD1. V was clipped by 5 bases and J by 8 bases; unmatched bases: 0. Germline CDR1 DFQATT, CDR2 SNEGSKA (reference sequence). CDR3 length equals 11 residues. CDR3 region: CSAGTGGGYTF. CDR3 in DNA: TGCAGTGCTGGGACAGGGGGCGGCTACACCTTC.

The chain carries TRBV28 and TRBJ1-4, with D tentatively TRBD1 (5 bases). Trimming removed 3 bases at V and 8 bases at J, with 16 bases between. Germline assignment: CDR1 MDHEN and CDR2 SYDVKM. The CDR3 covers 15 residues. The DNA of the CDR3 is TGTGCCAGCAGTTTCATCAGGGCGGAGGGCGAAAAACTGTTTTTT. This translates into CASSFIRAEGEKLFF.

This clonotype is deemed large. The rearrangement joins TRBV29-1 to TRBJ1-2, with unresolved D. Germline values: CDR1 SQVTM, CDR2 ANQGSEA. The CDR3 runs 14 residues. The V and J ends lost 0 bases and 8 bases respectively, with 16 bases between them. CDR3 loop: CSVEDPGSSSGYTF. CDR3 nucleotides: TGCAGCGTTGAAGATCCGGGTTCGTCTTCAGGCTACACCTTC.

This chain links TRBV6-5 with TRBJ1-2; D is ambiguous. Germline V gene sequence: CDR1 MNHEY, CDR2 SVGAGI. The CDR3 loop spans 13 amino acids. The V and J ends lost 7 bases and 3 bases respectively, with 12 bases between them. The CDR3 DNA reads TGTGCCAGCATACCATCCGGGTACTATGGCTACACCTTC. Amino acid sequence: CASIPSGYYGYTF.

By its share, this clonotype is medium-sized. The chain links TRBV12-3 or TRBV12-4 to TRBJ2-1; 7 bases match TRBD2. With V trimmed by 3 bases and J by 8 bases, 10 bases remained unmatched. The CDR3 consists of 15 residues. The CDR3 here is CASSLTSRGVHEQFF. CDR3 bases: TGTGCCAGCAGTTTGACTAGCCGGGGAGTTCATGAGCAGTTCTTC.

This clonotype is large within its sample. The chain is built from TRBV29-1 and TRBJ2-3; 8 bases line up with TRBD1. The CDR3 length is 15 residues. Germline CDR1 SQVTM, CDR2 ANQGSEA. V dropped 7 bases and J dropped 5; count of bases not matched to a gene: 14. CDR3 sequence: CSAGISGTGQDTQYF. The CDR3 DNA reads TGCAGCGCCGGGATCTCCGGGACAGGTCAAGATACGCAGTATTTT.

The chain links TRBV6-5 to TRBJ2-3; possibly TRBD1 or TRBD2 for D (5 bases each). CDR3 length: 14 amino acids. V lost 5 bases and J 2 bases, leaving 11 bases between the germline ends. The V gene's germline CDR1 is MNHEY and CDR2 SVGAGI. The CDR3 sequence is CASSTRDLTDTQYF. The DNA of the CDR3 is TGTGCCAGCAGTACCCGGGACCTCACAGATACGCAGTATTTT.

By frequency in the sample, this clonotype is medium-sized. The V gene is TRBV20-1, the J gene TRBJ2-1; D is undetermined. The CDR3 is made up of 12 amino acids. V was shortened by 0 bases and J by 7 bases, with 7 bases between the two germline ends. Germline CDR1 DFQATT, CDR2 SNEGSKA (reference sequence). DNA for the CDR3: TGCAGTGCTAGAGATACACTGAATGAGCAGTTCTTC. Its translation: CSARDTLNEQFF.

This clonotype is categorized as large. The V gene is TRBV19, the J gene TRBJ2-7; either TRBD1 or TRBD2 may fit D (5 bases each). Germline CDR1 reads LNHDA; CDR2 reads SQIVND (reference sequence). With 5 bases removed from V and 5 bases from J, the gap between germline ends came to 13 bases. The CDR3 loop spans 13 amino acids. The CDR3 region has the DNA TGTGCCAGTAGTGCCCGGGACGCCCACGAGCAGTACTTC. This encodes CASSARDAHEQYF.

This clonotype is labeled as medium-sized. J is TRBJ2-2 and V is TRBV20-1; 10 nucleotides agree with TRBD2. CDR3 size: 14 residues. With 6 bases clipped from V and 4 bases from J, the junction kept 5 bases outside the gene matches. CDR1 and CDR2 from the germline V gene are DFQATT and SNEGSKA (reference sequence). CDR3 in DNA: TGCAGTGCCCAAGCGGGAGGGAGCACCGGGGAGCTGTTTTTT. Its protein product is CSAQAGGSTGELFF.

This clonotype qualifies as medium-sized. The V call is TRBV12-3 or TRBV12-4, the J call TRBJ2-3, with D maybe TRBD2 (6 bases). V lost 4 bases, J lost 4 bases, and 9 bases lay in between. CDR3 length: 13 residues. The CDR3 loop reads CASSSLAPDTQYF. The CDR3 DNA is TGTGCCAGCAGTTCGCTAGCGCCAGATACGCAGTATTTT.

By sample fraction, this clonotype is medium-sized. The rearrangement uses TRBV20-1 and TRBJ2-7; 7 bases are shared with TRBD1. From germline, CDR1 is DFQATT and CDR2 SNEGSKA (reference sequence). The CDR3 totals 13 residues. V lost 6 bases and J lost 2; bases outside the gene matches: 7. The CDR3 DNA follows: TGCAGTGCCGCCCAGGGGGTGGCCTACGAGCAGTACTTC. Its protein product is CSAAQGVAYEQYF.

By frequency in the sample, this clonotype is medium-sized. CDR3 region: CATANSTNTGELFF. CDR3 DNA: TGTGCCACAGCAAATAGCACGAACACCGGGGAGCTGTTTTTT. This rearrangement joins TRBV15 to TRBJ2-2; D not resolved. Trimming shortened V by 9 bases and J by 0 bases, and 11 bases separated the two germline ends. There are 14 residues in the CDR3. Germline V gene data show CDR1 as LNHNV and CDR2 as YYDKDF (reference sequence).

This clonotype was seen only a few times. V gene TRBV4-2 combines with J gene TRBJ2-5, with no clear D. The germline gives CDR1 LGHNA, CDR2 YNFKEQ. V was trimmed by 2 bases and J by 1 base, leaving 11 bases between them. The CDR3 has 15 residues. CDR3: CASSQRRGTQETQYF. CDR3 DNA: TGTGCCAGCAGCCAAAGAAGAGGCACCCAAGAGACCCAGTACTTC.

The chain uses TRBV28 and TRBJ2-7; 11 positions agree with TRBD1. This CDR3 has 14 amino acids. V shed 9 bases, J shed 7 bases, and the junction held 11 bases outside the gene matches. The germline V gene encodes CDR1 MDHEN and CDR2 SYDVKM. The CDR3 protein is CASLPGQGVGEQYF. CDR3 DNA: TGTGCCAGTCTTCCGGGACAGGGGGTGGGTGAGCAGTACTTC.